This T cell receptor beta chain was recorded in a study of T cell responses to AZD1222 COVID-19 vaccine (dated by TCRdb to the early 2020s). For the study in its entirety: A total of 230 or so trial participants underwent TCR sequencing, of whom some 210 received two doses of AZD1222 and about 25 received two doses of the MenACWY control vaccine. Trial participants were enrolled into age subgroups of 18-55, 56-69 and 70-plus years, which contained about 150, 27 and 61 TCR-sequenced participants, respectively.

Explained via the paper, the time point label denotes: about 28 days (+/-7) after the second vaccine dose. AZD1222 recipients whose second dose came at about 4 weeks and those whose second dose came at about 12 weeks were combined into one group, since spike-specific TCR depth and breadth did not differ between the two schedules. Vaccinee samples were obtained from the UK trials COV001 and COV002, which included a single-blind randomized controlled phase 2/3 trial of AZD1222 (ChAdOx1 nCoV-19) in healthy adults. Trial participant PBMC samples were collected at day 0 and day 28 after the second dose for TCRbeta chain sequencing. Beyond this particular receptor, the publication reports: Epitopes outside the regions mutated in the B.1.351 and B.1.1.7 variants were reportedly recognized by nearly half of the unique spike-specific TCRs. The whole spike protein was spanned by vaccine-associated CD4 TCRs, and dominant responses were seen in regions 160-218 and 743-854. In the small 56-69-year group, the increase in depth fell short of significance, most likely because of low power. Conclusions about previously exposed vaccinees were limited because only a handful of AZD1222 recipients were SARS-CoV-2 seropositive at baseline. Because no samples from the day 14 peak response were available, repertoires could be characterized only after the peak T cell response. Spike-specific TCR breadth and depth rose significantly after two AZD1222 doses compared with day 0 and with MenACWY recipients. Most participants were white British and females outnumbered males, and the authors suggested that clonal diversity may have been underestimated.

The CDR3 regions of human TCRbeta chains were analyzed by immunosequencing. Regarding the original processing steps: Repertoire TCRs were checked for matches against a reference library of SARS-CoV-2-specific TCRs that had been generated using the MIRA antigen-specificity platform. Breadth was defined as the fraction of unique TCRs that were SARS-CoV-2-associated, and depth was defined as the fraction of total T cells that were SARS-CoV-2-associated. Using the MIRA data, each spike-specific TCR was assigned both to the spike region to which the TCR was reactive and to a CD4 or CD8 class. Log10-transformed breadth and depth values were compared by one-way ANOVA with Sidak's multiple comparisons tests. Not all clones reach the TCRdb copy of this immuneACCESS table, which keeps in-frame sequences only. Checked studies attribute under half of the gap to unresolved V genes and leave the rest unexplained. V and J calls and clone size are copied from that table; D and trimming were computed from the DNA. The sample data list under 95,000 clones, and roughly 88% of these were observed just once. About 1.3% of the sample belongs to the ten largest clones.

This clone was seen a handful of times. No antigen is known for it. Base qualities are not provided; no much larger clone lies one nucleotide away. The sequencing used peripheral blood, collected 28 days after the second AZD1222 dose. The clonotype comes from an adult who received the AZD1222 COVID-19 vaccine.

For the CDR3, the sequence is CAAGRTGGARGTEAFF. The nucleotide sequence reads TGTGCCGCCGGCCGGACAGGGGGCGCGAGGGGCACTGAAGCTTTCTTT. The rearranged segments are TRBV28 and TRBJ1-1; a stretch of 11 junction bases matches TRBD1. The CDR3 goes from the cysteine to the phenylalanine over 16 residues. This entry keeps only the CDR3 DNA: 48 bases, framed from base 1. CDR1 MDHEN and CDR2 SYDVKM are derived from the germline V gene. After removal of 11 bases from V and 4 bases from J, the junction retains 15 bases not matched to a gene.